One and the same sample provided the 19 T cell receptor beta chains below, sequenced in a study of blood T cells in healthy people across ages. A second PCR, run for roughly 7 to 12 cycles, used a sample-barcoded 5' primer plus a J-beta primer mix. TCRdb itself ran the 5' RACE reads through MiXCR, one entry per CDR3 protein. The profile covers some 1.7 million distinct CDR3 sequences, with about 28% appearing a single time and 7% to 9% taken by the ten largest. The sequenced sample was blood. The receptors here all came from a woman in her twenties or thirties in good health.

This chain links TRBV28 with TRBJ2-1; 10 nucleotides line up with TRBD1. This CDR3 is 15 amino acids long. With 2 bases clipped from V and 7 bases from J, the junction kept 5 bases outside the gene matches. The germline CDR1 and CDR2 sequences are MDHEN and SYDVKM. CDR3 nucleotide sequence: TGTGCCAGCAGTTTACCGGGACAGGGGCCAAATGAGCAGTTCTTC. Its protein is CASSLPGQGPNEQFF.

The chain is built from TRBV2 and TRBJ2-5; D may correspond to TRBD1 or TRBD2 (5 bases each). Trimming removed 3 bases at V and 2 bases at J, with 13 bases between. The CDR3 sequence is 15 residues long. CDR1 and CDR2 from the germline V gene are SNHLY and FYNNEI. CDR3 in DNA: TGTGCCAGCAGTGAGGTGGAGCGGACACAAGAGACCCAGTACTTC. This translates into CASSEVERTQETQYF.

Points on this clonotype: Possible read error: a much larger clone is one base away. The chain joins TRBV20-1 to TRBJ2-5; D is perhaps TRBD2 (6 bases). Trimming left V 2 bases short and J 9 bases short, with 10 bases between. The CDR3 runs 11 residues. Germline values: CDR1 DFQATT, CDR2 SNEGSKA (reference sequence). The CDR3 DNA follows: TGCAGTGCTAGATCGGGGGAGGCCCAGTACTTC. Translated, it gives CSARSGEAQYF.

This chain joins TRBV20-1 and TRBJ2-1, with TRBD2 matching 10 bases. After removal of 5 bases from V and 9 bases from J, the junction contained 10 bases not matched to a gene. In germline, CDR1 is DFQATT, CDR2 SNEGSKA (reference sequence). The CDR3 has 14 residues. The CDR3, as DNA: TGCAGTGCTGGCGTTAGCGGGAGGCCCAGTGAGCAGTTCTTC. This translates into CSAGVSGRPSEQFF.

The chain combines TRBV6-1 with TRBJ2-3; D uncertain. CDR3 size: 12 residues. Trimming took 3 bases from V and 10 from J, leaving 11 bases between them. Germline V CDR1 and CDR2: MNHNS, SASEGT. The CDR3 DNA reads TGTGCCAGCAGTGATCGACTGTCCCCGCAGTATTTT. Its protein is CASSDRLSPQYF.

The rearrangement links TRBV20-1 to TRBJ2-5; TRBD2 agrees at 9 bases. The CDR3 contains 15 residues. Germline values: CDR1 DFQATT, CDR2 SNEGSKA (reference sequence). Germline trimming cut 1 base from V and 2 bases from J; bases unmatched to any gene: 5. The CDR3 sequence: CSARGRGGQQETQYF. DNA of the CDR3: TGCAGTGCTAGAGGGCGGGGGGGCCAGCAAGAGACCCAGTACTTC.

The gene calls are TRBV5-1 and TRBJ2-1; perhaps TRBD1 as D (5 bases). The germline gives CDR1 SGHRS, CDR2 YFSETQ. The CDR3 is 14 residues long. V was trimmed by 3 bases and J by 9 bases, leaving 16 bases between them. CDR3 coding DNA: TGCGCCAGCAGCTCTACAACAGGTTTAAGTGAGCAGTTCTTC. This sequence encodes CASSSTTGLSEQFF. Full variable domain (missing parts from reference TRBV5-1 and TRBJ2-1): KAGVTQTPRYLIKTRGQQVTLSCSPISGHRSVSWYQQTPGQGLQFLFEYFSETQRNKGNFPGRFSGRQFSNSRSEMNVSTLELGDSALYLCASSSTTGLSEQFFGPGTRLTVL.

This clonotype occurred a few times. The chain links TRBV7-9 to TRBJ1-5; D is unclear. The V end lost 5 bases, the J end lost 0 bases, and 11 bases lay between the germline ends. The CDR3 totals 15 residues. Germline values: CDR1 SEHNR, CDR2 FQNEAQ (reference sequence). The DNA for the CDR3 is TGTGCCAGCAGCCCCGGAGTGGGTAGCAATCAGCCCCAGCATTTT. Translated, it gives CASSPGVGSNQPQHF.

This clonotype was counted a few times. This sequence joins TRBV12-3 or TRBV12-4 and TRBJ1-1; D uncertain. The ends were cut back, 7 bases at V and 4 bases at J, with 13 bases in the middle. The CDR3 totals 13 residues. CDR3 protein: CASNRKGSTEAFF. In DNA, the CDR3 is TGTGCCAGCAATCGAAAGGGTAGCACTGAAGCTTTCTTT.

V and J are TRBV12-3 or TRBV12-4 and TRBJ1-1; possibly TRBD1 for D (5 bases). CDR3 length: 14 residues. Trimming removed 6 bases from V and 4 bases from J, with 15 bases in between. The CDR3 protein is CASSRMGGGTEAFF. The CDR3 nucleotides are TGTGCCAGCAGCCGAATGGGTGGGGGCACTGAAGCTTTCTTT.

This clonotype was found many times. One end of the junction does not line up with germline, which may come from a read error. The rearrangement uses TRBV7-9 and TRBJ2-1; 12 bases map to TRBD2. Germline values: CDR1 SEHNR, CDR2 FQNEAQ (reference sequence). The CDR3 covers 15 residues. CDR3 coding DNA: TGCGCCAGCAGTGCGCTAGCGGGGGGGCACAATGAGCAGTTCTTC. It encodes CASSALAGGHNEQFF.

The chain couples TRBV7-6 to TRBJ1-4; D gene ambiguous. CDR1 is SGHVS, CDR2 FNYEAQ, per germline. V was pared by 4 bases and J by 0 bases, with 9 bases between. The CDR3 is 15 residues long. The CDR3 loop is CASSSRIATNEKLFF. CDR3 DNA sequence: TGTGCCAGCAGCTCAAGGATTGCAACTAATGAAAAACTGTTTTTT.

This clonotype was picked up a small number of times. J is TRBJ2-7 and V is TRBV11-2, with TRBD1 matching 7 bases. The junction had 7 bases not matched to a gene; V was cut back by 5 bases and J by 3 bases. The germline V gene has CDR1 SGHAT and CDR2 FQNNGV. The CDR3 is 14 residues long. The CDR3: CASSATGEHYEQYF. DNA for the CDR3: TGTGCCAGCAGCGCAACAGGGGAACACTACGAGCAGTACTTC.

This chain uses TRBV7-2 with TRBJ2-6; D gene uncertain. The ends were cut back, 3 bases at V and 0 bases at J, with 9 bases in the middle. The CDR3 has 16 amino acids. Germline V gives CDR1 SGHTA, CDR2 FQGNSA. As DNA, the CDR3 is TGTGCCAGCAGCTTCATGAGGCTCTCTGGGGCCAACGTCCTGACTTTC. It encodes CASSFMRLSGANVLTF. The full variable domain, with the rest looked up from reference TRBV7-2 and TRBJ2-6, is GAGVSQSPSNKVTEKGKDVELRCDPISGHTALYWYRQSLGQGLEFLIYFQGNSAPDKSGLPSDRFSAERTGGSVSTLTIQRTQQEDSAVYLCASSFMRLSGANVLTFGAGSRLTVL.

The chain is built from TRBV10-1 and TRBJ2-1; TRBD2 matches at 8 bases. Germline V gives CDR1 WNHNN, CDR2 SYGVQD (reference sequence). V was pared by 3 bases and J by 5 bases, with 9 bases of the junction left unmatched. This CDR3 has 16 amino acids. CDR3 in amino acids: CASSDLAGNPDNEQFF. The CDR3 nucleotides are TGCGCCAGCAGTGACCTAGCGGGCAACCCCGACAATGAGCAGTTCTTC.

This sequence joins TRBV6-2 or TRBV6-3 and TRBJ2-7, with D unresolved. CDR3 length equals 14 residues. The V gene lost 2 bases and the J gene lost 2 bases, with 10 bases spanning the gap. Germline lookup yields CDR1 MNHEY and CDR2 SVGEGT. CDR3 DNA sequence: TGTGCCAGCAGTTACCTCTCAAGGACCTACGAGCAGTACTTC. This sequence encodes CASSYLSRTYEQYF.

The rearrangement uses TRBV6-2 or TRBV6-3 and TRBJ2-7; D tentatively fits TRBD1 or TRBD2 (5 bases each). Between the trimmed V and J ends, which lost 6 bases and 8 bases, there was a span of 20 bases. This CDR3 has 14 amino acids. Germline V CDR1 and CDR2: MNHEY, SVGEGT. The CDR3 loop is CASSPDGATKKQYF. The CDR3 DNA reads TGTGCCAGCAGCCCCGACGGGGCGACAAAAAAGCAGTACTTC.

This CDR3 is CASSIGAGPQFF. In DNA form, the CDR3 reads TGTGCCAGTAGTATAGGGGCAGGCCCGCAGTTCTTC. V is TRBV19 and J is TRBJ2-1; D is undetermined. Trimming cost V 1 base and J 12 bases, with 10 bases left between them. Looked up from germline, CDR1 is LNHDA and CDR2 is SQIVND (reference sequence). The CDR3 is 12 amino acids.

This rearrangement joins TRBV11-2 to TRBJ1-4, with D unresolved. The V end was cut by 3 bases, the J end by 10 bases, with 12 bases between. The V gene's germline CDR1 is SGHAT and CDR2 FQNNGV. The CDR3 is made up of 13 amino acids. CDR3 amino acids: CASSFPRAGKLFF. In DNA form, the CDR3 reads TGTGCCAGCAGCTTTCCCCGGGCGGGAAAACTGTTTTTT.